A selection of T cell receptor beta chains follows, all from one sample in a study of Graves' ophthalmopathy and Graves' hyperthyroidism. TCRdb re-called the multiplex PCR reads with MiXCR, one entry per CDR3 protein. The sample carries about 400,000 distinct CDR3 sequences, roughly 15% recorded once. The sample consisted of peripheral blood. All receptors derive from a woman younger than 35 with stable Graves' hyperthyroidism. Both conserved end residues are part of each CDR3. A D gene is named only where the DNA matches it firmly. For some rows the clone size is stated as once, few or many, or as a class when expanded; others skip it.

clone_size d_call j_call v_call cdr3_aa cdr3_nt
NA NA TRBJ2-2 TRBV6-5 CASSYSQENTGELFF TGTGCCAGCAGTTACAGCCAGGAGAACACCGGGGAGCTGTTTTTT
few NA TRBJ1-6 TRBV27 CASSLLGSSYNSPLHF TGTGCCAGCAGTTTATTAGGAAGCTCCTATAATTCACCCCTCCACTTT
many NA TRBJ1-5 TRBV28 CASTGVAGANQPQHF TGTGCCAGCACCGGGGTGGCAGGCGCCAATCAGCCCCAGCATTTT
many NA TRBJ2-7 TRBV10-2 CASSDRRYEQYF TGCGCCAGCAGCGACCGAAGATACGAGCAGTACTTC
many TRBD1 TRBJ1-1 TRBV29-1 CSVAWTGGFAEAFF TGCAGCGTTGCGTGGACAGGGGGCTTCGCTGAAGCTTTCTTT
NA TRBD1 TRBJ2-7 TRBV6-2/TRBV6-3 CASSFPGQGYEQYF TGTGCCAGCAGTTTCCCCGGACAGGGCTACGAGCAGTACTTC
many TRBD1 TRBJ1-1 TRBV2 CASSPGQGKSFF TGTGCCAGCAGCCCCGGACAGGGGAAGTCTTTCTTT
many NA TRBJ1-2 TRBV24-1 CATSDGQIYPNYGYTF TGTGCCACCAGTGACGGACAGATCTACCCGAACTATGGCTACACCTTC
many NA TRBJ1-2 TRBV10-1 CASSEDRGRGYYGYTF TGCGCCAGCAGTGAGGACCGCGGGAGGGGATACTATGGCTACACCTTC
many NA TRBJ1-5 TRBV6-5 CASSYLLSGQPQHF TGTGCCAGCAGTTACTTGCTCTCGGGTCAGCCCCAGCATTTT
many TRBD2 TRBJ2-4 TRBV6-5 CASSYSLAGIQNIQYF TGTGCCAGCAGTTACTCCTTAGCGGGGATACAAAACATTCAGTACTTC
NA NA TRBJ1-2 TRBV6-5 CASSYLENYGYTF TGTGCCAGCAGTTACTTGGAAAACTATGGCTACACCTTC
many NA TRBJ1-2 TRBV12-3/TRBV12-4 CASTSQGFDYGYTF TGTGCCAGCACCTCTCAGGGGTTCGACTATGGCTACACCTTC
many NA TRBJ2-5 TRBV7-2 CASSKGKVQETQYF TGTGCCAGCAGCAAAGGGAAGGTTCAAGAGACCCAGTACTTC
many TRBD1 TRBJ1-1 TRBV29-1 CSVGQGQGVTEAFF TGCAGCGTTGGACAAGGGCAGGGGGTCACTGAAGCTTTCTTT
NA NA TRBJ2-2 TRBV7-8 CASGLRTNTGELLF TGTGCCAGCGGACTACGAACGAACACCGGGGAGCTGCTTTTT
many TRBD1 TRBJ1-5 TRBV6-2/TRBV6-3 CASSLPDRVGGQPQHF TGTGCCAGCAGTCTCCCGGACAGGGTAGGGGGTCAGCCCCAGCATTTT
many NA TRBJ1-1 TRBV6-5 CASSSHGSMNTEAFF TGTGCCAGCAGTTCTCACGGATCGATGAACACTGAAGCTTTCTTT
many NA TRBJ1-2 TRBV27 CASSFGDGGYTF TGTGCCAGCAGTTTCGGCGATGGGGGCTACACCTTC
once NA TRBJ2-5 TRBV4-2 CASSQTTQETQYF TGTGCCAGCAGCCAAACTACTCAAGAGACCCAGTACTTC
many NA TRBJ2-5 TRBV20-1 CSARDDQETQYF TGCAGTGCGAGGGACGACCAAGAGACCCAGTACTTC
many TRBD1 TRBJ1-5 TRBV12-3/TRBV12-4 CASKNRGTGGNQPQHF TGTGCCAGCAAAAATCGGGGGACAGGGGGCAATCAGCCCCAGCATTTT
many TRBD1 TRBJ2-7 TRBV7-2 CASRPTGTGGVEQYF TGTGCCAGCAGGCCGACCGGGACAGGGGGCGTCGAGCAGTACTTC
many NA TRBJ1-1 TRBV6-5 CASSYGLGTLNTEAFF TGTGCCAGCAGTTATGGGTTGGGGACACTTAACACTGAAGCTTTCTTT
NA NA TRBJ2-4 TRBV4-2 CASSQDLMAGAGLAKNIQYF TGTGCCAGCAGCCAAGATTTAATGGCAGGGGCCGGATTAGCCAAAAACATTCAGTACTTC
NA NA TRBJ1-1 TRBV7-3 CASSFVGGQVAFF TGTGCCAGCAGCTTTGTGGGCGGGCAGGTAGCTTTCTTT
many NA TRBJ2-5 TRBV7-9 CASRPQGRETQYF TGTGCCAGCAGGCCCCAGGGGAGAGAGACCCAGTACTTC
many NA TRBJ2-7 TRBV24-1 CATSETGLPYEQYF TGTGCCACCAGTGAAACGGGGTTGCCCTACGAGCAGTACTTC
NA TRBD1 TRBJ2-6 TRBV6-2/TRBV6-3 CASRHLTDRAPGANVLTF TGTGCCAGCAGACACCTTACAGACAGGGCCCCTGGGGCCAACGTCCTGACTTTC
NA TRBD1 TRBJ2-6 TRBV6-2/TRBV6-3 CASGTGAGANVLTF TGTGCCAGCGGGACAGGGGCTGGGGCCAACGTCCTGACTTTC
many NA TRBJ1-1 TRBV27 CASQVSDQLNTEAFF TGTGCCAGTCAAGTCTCGGATCAGCTGAACACTGAAGCTTTCTTT
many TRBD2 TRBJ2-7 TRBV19 CASSTGTSGGYEQYF TGTGCCAGTAGTACCGGGACTAGCGGGGGCTACGAGCAGTACTTC
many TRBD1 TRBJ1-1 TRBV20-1 CSARDPLFDRGTEAFF TGCAGTGCTAGAGATCCCCTCTTTGACAGGGGGACTGAAGCTTTCTTT
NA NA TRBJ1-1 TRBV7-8 CASSFYQGPVNTEAFF TGTGCCAGCAGCTTTTATCAGGGACCGGTGAACACTGAAGCTTTCTTT
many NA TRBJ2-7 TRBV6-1 CASMGWQGLYEQYF TGTGCCAGCATGGGGTGGCAGGGGCTCTACGAGCAGTACTTC
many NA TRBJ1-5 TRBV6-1 CASSTSPGRATWPQHF TGTGCCAGCAGCACCTCCCCTGGCAGGGCAACCTGGCCCCAGCATTTT
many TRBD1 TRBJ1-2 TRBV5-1 CASSRQGMGDGYTF TGCGCCAGCAGCCGACAGGGGATGGGTGATGGCTACACCTTC
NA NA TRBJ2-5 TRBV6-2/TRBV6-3 CASGVSQETQYF TGTGCCAGTGGTGTAAGTCAAGAGACCCAGTACTTC
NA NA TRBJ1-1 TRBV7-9 CASSSSGVEAFF TGTGCCAGCAGCTCCTCCGGGGTCGAAGCTTTCTTT
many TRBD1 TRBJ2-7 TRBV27 CASRGQGHYEQYF TGTGCCAGCAGGGGACAGGGCCACTACGAGCAGTACTTC
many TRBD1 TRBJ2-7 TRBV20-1 CSARPGTGAFEQYF TGCAGTGCTAGACCCGGGACAGGGGCCTTCGAGCAGTACTTC
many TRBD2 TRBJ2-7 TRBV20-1 CSARDPSSGGPTYEQYF TGCAGTGCTAGAGATCCAAGTAGCGGGGGCCCAACCTACGAGCAGTACTTC
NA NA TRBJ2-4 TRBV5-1 CASSLESAPLAKNIQYF TGCGCCAGCAGCTTGGAGTCGGCACCTCTAGCCAAAAACATTCAGTACTTC
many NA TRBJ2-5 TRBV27 CATSPTRPETQYF TGTGCCACATCCCCCACACGCCCGGAGACCCAGTACTTC
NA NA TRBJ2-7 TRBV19 CASTARVGSYEQYF TGTGCCAGTACAGCCAGGGTGGGATCCTACGAGCAGTACTTC
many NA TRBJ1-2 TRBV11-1 CASRQTGPKGPNYGYTF TGTGCCAGCAGACAAACAGGGCCTAAAGGACCTAACTATGGCTACACCTTC
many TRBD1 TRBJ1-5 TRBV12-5 CASGSWTGQNQPQHF TGTGCTAGTGGTTCCTGGACAGGTCAGAATCAGCCCCAGCATTTT
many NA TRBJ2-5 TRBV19 CASSIGPTGTQYF TGTGCCAGTAGTATCGGACCCACGGGGACCCAGTACTTC
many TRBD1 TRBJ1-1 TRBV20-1 CSASYPGQLNTEAFF TGCAGTGCTAGTTATCCGGGACAGTTGAACACTGAAGCTTTCTTT
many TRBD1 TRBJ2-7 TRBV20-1 CSALGQGAGEQYF TGCAGTGCCCTGGGACAGGGGGCAGGGGAGCAGTACTTC
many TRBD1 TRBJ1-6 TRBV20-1 CRAGTEYSPLHF TGCAGGGCCGGGACAGAATATTCACCCCTCCACTTT
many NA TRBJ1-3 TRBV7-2 CASSFLTNSGNTIYF TGTGCCAGCAGCTTTTTGACCAACTCTGGAAACACCATATATTTT
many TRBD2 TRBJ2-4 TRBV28 CASLAGGPQNIQYF TGTGCCAGCTTAGCGGGGGGGCCCCAAAACATTCAGTACTTC
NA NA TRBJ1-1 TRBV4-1 CASSQGAVVNEAFF TGCGCCAGCAGCCAGGGGGCCGTGGTCAATGAAGCTTTCTTT
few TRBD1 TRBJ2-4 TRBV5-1 CASSLGGFENIQYF TGCGCCAGCAGCTTAGGGGGCTTTGAAAACATTCAGTACTTC